These 27 T cell receptor beta chains were sequenced from one sample in a study of beta chain features in type 1 diabetes. What was sequenced were expressed TCRB transcripts, since all of the isolated RNA had been reverse transcribed. Generated by immunoSEQ multiplex PCR, the TCRdb table keeps only in-frame clones and is missing some. The sample holds about 220,000 clones, approximately 11% seen once. Sequenced: central memory CD4+ T cells from blood. These receptors were collected from a man aged 18 to 30 in good health.

The chain couples TRBV5-4 to TRBJ2-1, with TRBD1 identical over 10 bases. J was trimmed by 7 bases and V by 0 bases; bases with no gene match: 4. The CDR3 is 15 amino acids. Germline-derived CDR1 and CDR2 are SGHNT and YYREEE (reference sequence). The CDR3: CASSLAMDRGNEQFF. The CDR3 DNA sequence: TGTGCCAGCAGCTTGGCCATGGACAGGGGGAATGAGCAGTTCTTC.

This clone was seen more than once but under ten times. This sequence joins TRBV14 and TRBJ1-3, with D maybe TRBD1 (5 bases). Germline V gene lookup returns CDR1 SGHDN and CDR2 FVKESK. Between the trimmed V and J ends, which lost 1 base and 15 bases, there was a span of 13 bases. This CDR3 contains 12 residues. DNA for the CDR3: TGTGCCAGCAGCCAAGCAGGGAGACCGAAATATTTT. Protein product: CASSQAGRPKYF.

This clone has more than one count but fewer than ten. The rearrangement joins TRBV7-6 to TRBJ2-7, with 10 bases identical to TRBD2. Germline CDR1 reads SGHVS; CDR2 reads FNYEAQ. After removal of 1 base from V and 1 base from J, the junction contained 10 bases not matched to a gene. This CDR3 is 18 amino acids long. The CDR3 sequence is CASSLEASGSPKSYEQYF. CDR3 coding DNA: TGTGCCAGCAGCTTAGAAGCTAGCGGGAGCCCGAAATCCTACGAGCAGTACTTC. The complete variable domain, with remaining parts taken from reference TRBV7-6 and TRBJ2-7, reads GAGVSQSPRYKVTKRGQDVALRCDPISGHVSLYWYRQALGQGPEFLTYFNYEAQQDKSGLPNDRFSAERPEGSISTLTIQRTEQRDSAMYRCASSLEASGSPKSYEQYFGPGTRLTVT.

The table lists this clone with a few counts. The gene calls are TRBV4-3 and TRBJ2-1; tentatively, D is TRBD2 (5 bases). The CDR3 loop spans 17 amino acids. Germline loops: CDR1 LGHNA, CDR2 YSLEER. Trimming stripped 1 base from V and 2 bases from J, with 15 bases between. The CDR3 spells CASSQGPTSGPYNEQFF. CDR3 in DNA: TGCGCCAGCAGCCAAGGCCCTACAAGCGGCCCCTACAATGAGCAGTTCTTC.

This clone has a handful of counts. The likely explanation is a read error, given a far larger clone one base away. V is TRBV5-1 and J is TRBJ2-1; maybe TRBD2 (5 bases). This CDR3 is 15 amino acids long. Germline-derived CDR1 and CDR2 are SGHRS and YFSETQ. V gave up 2 bases and J gave up 6 bases, with 15 bases separating them. The DNA for the CDR3 is TGCGCCAGCAGCTTACTAGACCCTGATGGCAATGAGCAGTTCTTC. Translating gives CASSLLDPDGNEQFF.

This clone came up many times. In DNA form, the CDR3 reads TGTGCCATCAGTGAGGGACTAGCGGCCAATGAGCAGTTCTTC. It specifies CAISEGLAANEQFF. The chain couples TRBV10-3 to TRBJ2-1; 10 bases fit TRBD2. Germline-derived CDR1 and CDR2 are ENHRY and SYGVKD. The CDR3 consists of 14 residues. The trim removed 2 bases at V and 6 bases at J, leaving 1 base unmatched.

The chain has TRBV6-6 and TRBJ2-5, with 8 bases fitting TRBD2. The CDR3 is made up of 16 amino acids. Losses at the gene ends were 2 bases for V and 0 bases for J; bases not matched to a gene: 5. The germline gives CDR1 MNHNY, CDR2 SVGAGI (reference sequence). The DNA for the CDR3 is TGTGCCAGCAGTTACACGGGAGGGGGGAACCAAGAGACCCAGTACTTC. Translated: CASSYTGGGNQETQYF.

A few counts support this clone. The genes are TRBV7-2 and TRBJ1-1; D might be TRBD1 (5 bases). The V gene's germline CDR1 is SGHTA and CDR2 FQGNSA. Trimming shortened V by 11 bases and J by 7 bases, and 14 bases separated the two germline ends. The CDR3 length is 11 residues. CDR3 DNA sequence: TGTGCCGCCAGGGACGGAAGTGAAGCTTTCTTT. Translation gives CAARDGSEAFF.

This sequence joins TRBV29-1 and TRBJ2-1; 7 bases are shared with TRBD2. CDR3 length: 14 amino acids. V lost 5 bases and J lost 0; bases outside the gene matches: 4. Germline CDR1 SQVTM, CDR2 ANQGSEA. The CDR3 DNA reads as TGCAGCGTTCTAGCGGAGAGCTCCTACAATGAGCAGTTCTTC. As protein: CSVLAESSYNEQFF.

This clone has a count of ten or more. The rearrangement links TRBV5-8 to TRBJ2-7; 7 positions match TRBD1. The CDR3 length is 16 residues. Germline trimming cut 1 base from V and 0 bases from J; bases unmatched to any gene: 7. Germline loops: CDR1 SGHTS, CDR2 YDEGEE. The CDR3 is CASSLYIGTDSYEQYF. CDR3 DNA sequence: TGTGCCAGCAGCTTGTATATTGGGACAGACTCCTACGAGCAGTACTTC.

This clone has only a few counts. The CDR3 DNA reads as TGTGCCCGTCCCCCGGGACTCCTCCCTAGCACAGATACGCAGTATTTT. This sequence encodes CARPPGLLPSTDTQYF. V usage is TRBV19 and J usage is TRBJ2-3; D perhaps matches TRBD2 (6 bases). The CDR3 covers 16 residues. CDR1 is LNHDA and CDR2 is SQIVND in the germline V gene (reference sequence). V shed 11 bases and J shed 0 bases, with 21 bases lying between them.

The V call is TRBV6-6, the J call TRBJ1-1, with no clear D. From germline, CDR1 is MNHNY and CDR2 SVGAGI (reference sequence). V was pared by 6 bases and J by 5 bases, with 16 bases between. CDR3 length equals 14 residues. CDR3 in amino acids: CASSPVTPGTEAFF. The CDR3 DNA reads as TGTGCCAGCAGCCCCGTGACCCCGGGGACTGAAGCTTTCTTT.

This clone was detected a few times. The chain has TRBV27 and TRBJ2-7; 8 positions agree with TRBD2. Germline trimming cut 5 bases from V and 0 bases from J; bases unmatched to any gene: 3. This CDR3 comprises 14 residues. Per the germline V gene, CDR1 is MNHEY and CDR2 is SMNVEV (reference sequence). For the CDR3, the DNA is TGTGCCAGCAGTCTAGCGGGTTCCTCCTACGAGCAGTACTTC. This codes for CASSLAGSSYEQYF.

This clone turned up a few times. The J gene is TRBJ2-5, the V gene TRBV2; the match to TRBD2 covers 12 bases. The ends lost 8 bases at V and 2 bases at J; junction bases unmatched: 6. This CDR3 is 15 amino acids long. The germline gives CDR1 SNHLY, CDR2 FYNNEI. Written as DNA, the CDR3 is TGTGCCAGCGGGGGACTAGCGGGTACTCAAGAGACCCAGTACTTC. As protein: CASGGLAGTQETQYF.

The genes are TRBV6-5 and TRBJ2-5; 8 bases agree with TRBD2. The V segment lost 6 bases and the J segment 3 bases; nucleotides outside the gene matches: 3. The CDR3 sequence is 13 residues long. Germline CDR1 reads MNHEY; CDR2 reads SVGAGI. CDR3 bases: TGTGCCAGCAGCAGAGCGGGGGAAGAGACCCAGTACTTC. This translates into CASSRAGEETQYF.

This clone was counted between two and nine times. V and J are TRBV5-6 and TRBJ1-1; D not resolved. The germline CDR1 and CDR2 sequences are SGHDT and YYEEEE. Between the trimmed V and J ends, which lost 2 bases and 1 base, there was a span of 6 bases. There are 13 residues in the CDR3. The CDR3 protein is CASSFTRNTEAFF. The CDR3 DNA is TGTGCCAGCAGCTTTACGCGGAACACTGAAGCTTTCTTT.

The sample holds a few counts of this clone. The chain combines TRBV29-1 with TRBJ2-5, with D possibly called TRBD1 or TRBD2 (6 bases each). With 3 bases removed from V and 4 bases from J, the gap between germline ends came to 18 bases. Germline CDR1 SQVTM, CDR2 ANQGSEA. This CDR3 comprises 15 residues. Here the CDR3 DNA reads TGCAGCGTTGAGGGTGTGGGGGGCATGTTAGAGACCCAGTACTTC. Encoded protein: CSVEGVGGMLETQYF.

This clone was counted only a few times. The chain employs TRBV28 and TRBJ2-1; the D gene could be TRBD1 or TRBD2 (5 bases each). V was trimmed by 2 bases and J by 8 bases, leaving 19 bases between them. CDR1 is MDHEN, CDR2 SYDVKM, per germline. The length of the CDR3 is 16 residues. CDR3 DNA sequence: TGTGCCAGCAGTTTAGGTGGCCGGGACGTTGGAGATGAGCAGTTCTTC. Protein: CASSLGGRDVGDEQFF. Using reference TRBV28 and TRBJ2-1 for the parts outside the CDR3, the full variable domain is DVKVTQSSRYLVKRTGEKVFLECVQDMDHENMFWYRQDPGLGLRLIYFSYDVKMKEKGDIPEGYSVSREKKERFSLILESASTNQTSMYLCASSLGGRDVGDEQFFGPGTRLTVL.

The chain carries TRBV6-1 and TRBJ1-1; D unresolved. V was pared by 4 bases and J by 5 bases, with 14 bases between. Per germline, CDR1 MNHNS and CDR2 SASEGT. The CDR3 has 14 residues. CDR3 nucleotides: TGTGCCAGCAGTGCAAGAGAGTCGGGGACTGAAGCTTTCTTT. This codes for CASSARESGTEAFF.

There are a few counts of this clone. The gene calls are TRBV29-1 and TRBJ2-1, with D maybe TRBD1 (5 bases). This CDR3 comprises 14 residues. V gave up 6 bases and J gave up 2 bases, with 14 bases separating them. From germline, CDR1 is SQVTM and CDR2 ANQGSEA. CDR3 nucleotide sequence: TGCAGCGTCCTCGCAGGGTCCCCCTACAATGAGCAGTTCTTC. Its translation is CSVLAGSPYNEQFF.

The chain couples TRBV28 to TRBJ1-2; no clear D gene. Germline V CDR1 and CDR2: MDHEN, SYDVKM. Trimming took off 3 bases at V and 5 bases at J, with 7 bases between the two ends. The CDR3 sequence is 12 residues long. The CDR3 reads CASSLSSYGYTF. DNA of the CDR3: TGTGCCAGCAGTTTGTCTTCATATGGCTACACCTTC.

This chain joins TRBV6-1 and TRBJ2-3, with no clear D. The germline gives CDR1 MNHNS, CDR2 SASEGT. Trimming cost V 4 bases and J 3 bases, with 8 bases left between them. The CDR3 extends over 13 amino acids. The CDR3: CASSAGPTDTQYF. The CDR3 nucleotides read TGTGCCAGCAGTGCTGGCCCAACAGATACGCAGTATTTT.

This clone occurred a few times. V usage is TRBV29-1 and J usage is TRBJ1-4; TRBD1 aligns across 10 bases. Germline CDR1 is SQVTM and CDR2 is ANQGSEA. The length of the CDR3 is 13 residues. V was pared by 8 bases and J by 7 bases, with 7 bases of the junction left unmatched. The CDR3 protein is CSTRQGASEKLFF. CDR3 DNA: TGCAGCACCCGACAGGGGGCTTCTGAAAAACTGTTTTTT.

This clone was found a few times. The V call is TRBV2, the J call TRBJ2-1, with 8 bases identical to TRBD2. This CDR3 contains 14 residues. CDR1 and CDR2 from the germline V gene are SNHLY and FYNNEI. V lost 2 bases and J lost 9; bases outside the gene matches: 6. This CDR3 reads CASSEREREREQFF. CDR3 sequence (DNA): TGTGCCAGCAGTGAAAGAGAGCGGGAGCGTGAGCAGTTCTTC.

This clone has just a few counts. The chain has TRBV10-3 and TRBJ2-5; 9 bases fit TRBD1. The J call may not be correct, given that the DNA end is closer to TRBJ2-7. CDR1 and CDR2 from the germline V gene are ENHRY and SYGVKD. The CDR3 consists of 15 residues. This CDR3 is CATHMGQGATYEQYF. The CDR3 nucleotides are TGTGCCACACACATGGGACAGGGTGCAACCTACGAGCAGTACTTC.

This rearrangement joins TRBV4-2 to TRBJ2-7; 15 bases align to TRBD2. The ends lost 3 bases at V and 0 bases at J; junction bases unmatched: 9. CDR3 length: 19 amino acids. Per germline, CDR1 LGHNA and CDR2 YNFKEQ. CDR3 in DNA: TGTGCCAGCAGCCAGGTCGGACTAGCGGGAGGGCTCAGCTCCTACGAGCAGTACTTC. Protein sequence: CASSQVGLAGGLSSYEQYF.

The gene calls are TRBV11-1 and TRBJ2-2; D call uncertain. Germline-derived CDR1 and CDR2 are SGHAT and FQDESV (reference sequence). CDR3 length: 16 amino acids. With 0 bases removed from V and 8 bases from J, the gap between germline ends came to 16 bases. The CDR3 DNA is TGTGCCAGCAGCTTAGCGTTACAGACCTCCCAAGGGGAGCTGTTTTTT. Amino acid sequence: CASSLALQTSQGELFF.